These 20 T cell receptor beta chains came from one sample sequenced in a study of blood T cells in healthy people across ages. Then a second PCR, running about 6 to 12 cycles, was carried out with a sample-barcoded 5' primer and a J-beta primer mix. TCRdb passed the 5' RACE reads through MiXCR, listing each CDR3 protein once. The table lists approximately 1,700,000 distinct CDR3 sequences, about 39% of them singletons, with more than 20% in the top ten. The sequencing sample was made of blood. Receptors were obtained from a human donor in good health.

The CDR3 DNA sequence: TGTGCCACCAGTTCCCCGGGGGGTGGCACAGATACGCAGTATTTT. It codes for CATSSPGGGTDTQYF. The chain joins TRBV24-1 to TRBJ2-3; 7 nucleotides agree with TRBD2. CDR3 length equals 15 residues. Germline V gives CDR1 KGHDR, CDR2 SFDVKD. The junction had 6 bases not matched to a gene; V was cut back by 6 bases and J by 1 base.

Only a few counts were recorded for this clonotype. The gene calls are TRBV5-1 and TRBJ2-7; D is possibly TRBD2 (5 bases). The CDR3 covers 16 residues. The germline V gene has CDR1 SGHRS and CDR2 YFSETQ. Trimming removed 4 bases from V and 1 base from J, with 18 bases in between. The CDR3 protein is CASSRSDGVASYEQYF. In nucleotides, the CDR3 is TGCGCCAGCAGCCGATCTGACGGGGTGGCATCCTACGAGCAGTACTTC.

This clonotype was counted only a few times. V usage is TRBV6-5 and J usage is TRBJ1-2; D gene uncertain. Germline CDR1 MNHEY, CDR2 SVGAGI. This CDR3 spans 14 amino acids. The V gene lost 6 bases and the J gene lost 3 bases, with 14 bases spanning the gap. The CDR3 DNA reads as TGTGCCAGCAGCCTCACCAGGAGGGACTATGGCTACACCTTC. Translating it yields CASSLTRRDYGYTF.

This chain links TRBV6-5 with TRBJ2-5, with no clear D. Trimming took off 6 bases at V and 1 base at J, with 9 bases between the two ends. Germline-derived CDR1 and CDR2 are MNHEY and SVGAGI. The CDR3 contains 13 residues. CDR3 region: CASRRHVQETQYF. CDR3 sequence (DNA): TGTGCCAGCAGAAGACACGTCCAAGAGACCCAGTACTTC.

This clonotype was observed once. The V and J genes are TRBV6-5 and TRBJ2-3; D uncertain. The CDR3 spans 15 residues. Trimming shortened V by 2 bases and J by 2 bases, and 11 bases separated the two germline ends. CDR1 and CDR2 from the germline V gene are MNHEY and SVGAGI. CDR3 DNA: TGTGCCAGCAGTTACGTCGGAGCCTTCACAGATACGCAGTATTTT. Translated: CASSYVGAFTDTQYF.

In DNA form, the CDR3 reads TGTGCCAGCAGTTCCTTAGACACGCCGGGAATCTATGGCTACACCTTC. Its translation is CASSSLDTPGIYGYTF. The V gene is TRBV12-3 or TRBV12-4, the J gene TRBJ1-2; D not certain. V was pared by 4 bases and J by 4 bases, with 19 bases between. This CDR3 region has 16 residues.

This clonotype was counted a few times. This chain uses TRBV7-2 with TRBJ2-6; perhaps TRBD1 as D (6 bases). Germline CDR1 SGHTA, CDR2 FQGNSA. V lost 5 bases to trimming and J lost 0 bases, with 8 bases between them. CDR3 length: 15 amino acids. The CDR3 is CASSDRHSGANVLTF. CDR3 DNA sequence: TGTGCCAGCAGCGACAGGCACTCTGGGGCCAACGTCCTGACTTTC.

The chain carries TRBV7-2 and TRBJ2-7, with 9 bases identical to TRBD2. Losses at the gene ends were 1 base for V and 5 bases for J; bases not matched to a gene: 18. Germline loops: CDR1 SGHTA, CDR2 FQGNSA. This CDR3 has 19 residues. This chain's CDR3 is CASSLVAGARGGGADEQYF. CDR3 nucleotide sequence: TGTGCCAGCAGCTTAGTCGCAGGAGCACGGGGCGGGGGGGCCGACGAGCAGTACTTC.

This clonotype has a handful of counts. The chain combines TRBV29-1 with TRBJ2-7; the match to TRBD1 covers 7 bases. The V and J ends lost 3 bases and 3 bases, in that order; junction bases with no gene match: 2. The CDR3 spans 12 residues. CDR1 is SQVTM, CDR2 ANQGSEA, per germline. CDR3 bases: TGCAGCGTTGAGGGACAGTTCTACGAGCAGTACTTC. This gives the protein CSVEGQFYEQYF.

This clonotype was counted only a few times. The rearrangement joins TRBV3-1 to TRBJ2-3; TRBD2 aligns across 8 bases. Germline CDR1 and CDR2: LGHDT and YNNKEL (reference sequence). The V and J ends lost 1 base and 3 bases, in that order; junction bases with no gene match: 3. The length of the CDR3 is 15 residues. The CDR3 region has the DNA TGTGCCAGCAGCCAAGCGCGGGGGGAAACAGATACGCAGTATTTT. Its protein product is CASSQARGETDTQYF.

J is TRBJ1-2 and V is TRBV7-6, with 9 bases lining up with TRBD1. Germline CDR1 reads SGHVS; CDR2 reads FNYEAQ. The CDR3 totals 15 residues. With V trimmed by 5 bases and J by 6 bases, 10 bases remained unmatched. In nucleotides, the CDR3 is TGTGCCAGCAGCAACTCACAGGGGGCAAGGGATGGCTACACCTTC. Encoded protein: CASSNSQGARDGYTF.

A word on this clonotype: This sequence may be a read error, since a much larger clone differs from it by one base. The chain uses TRBV29-1 and TRBJ2-4, with D perhaps matching TRBD2 (5 bases). Trimming left V 4 bases short and J 0 bases short, with 7 bases between. Germline loops: CDR1 SQVTM, CDR2 ANQGSEA. CDR3 length: 13 amino acids. The chain's CDR3 is CSVVGRAKNIQYF. CDR3 DNA: TGCAGCGTTGTGGGGAGAGCCAAAAACATTCAGTACTTC.

This clonotype appeared once. This chain links TRBV4-1 with TRBJ2-1; a possible D gene is TRBD2 (5 bases). V dropped 4 bases and J dropped 2 bases, with 12 bases sitting between them. This CDR3 has 15 residues. Per germline, CDR1 MGHRA and CDR2 YSYEKL. Written as DNA, the CDR3 is TGCGCCAGCAGCCCAATGCACGGGACCTACAATGAGCAGTTCTTC. Its translation: CASSPMHGTYNEQFF.

Here the CDR3 reads CSVDATGTGYEQYF. CDR3 sequence (DNA): TGCAGCGTTGACGCGACAGGTACCGGATACGAGCAGTACTTC. This rearrangement joins TRBV29-1 to TRBJ2-7; D might be TRBD1 (6 bases). This CDR3 contains 14 residues. Trimming removed 3 bases from V and 4 bases from J, with 16 bases in between. Germline values: CDR1 SQVTM, CDR2 ANQGSEA.

This clonotype was seen a handful of times. The rearrangement uses TRBV12-3 or TRBV12-4 and TRBJ2-1; D could derive from TRBD1 or TRBD2 (5 bases each). V lost 6 bases to trimming and J lost 8 bases, with 20 bases between them. This CDR3 has 15 amino acids. CDR3 sequence reads: CASSNSRGRGHEQFF. The CDR3 nucleotides read TGTGCCAGCAGCAACTCTAGGGGACGAGGGCATGAGCAGTTCTTC.

This clonotype was detected only a few times. V gene TRBV5-6 combines with J gene TRBJ2-4, with unresolved D. This CDR3 contains 13 residues. Trimming pared 1 base from V and 7 bases from J, leaving 9 bases between. Looked up from germline, CDR1 is SGHDT and CDR2 is YYEEEE. The CDR3 nucleotides are TGTGCCAGCAGCTTGATCCAGAGGAACATTCAGTACTTC. Translation: CASSLIQRNIQYF.

This clonotype was seen a handful of times. The rearrangement joins TRBV20-1 to TRBJ2-1; D tentatively reads TRBD1 or TRBD2 (6 bases each). Germline-derived CDR1 and CDR2 are DFQATT and SNEGSKA (reference sequence). There are 13 residues in the CDR3. Trimming removed 4 bases from V and 8 bases from J, with 15 bases in between. The CDR3 is CSANEGGRDEQFF. The DNA of the CDR3 is TGCAGTGCTAATGAGGGGGGACGCGATGAGCAGTTCTTC.

The chain has TRBV4-3 and TRBJ1-1; 8 nucleotides line up with TRBD1. V was clipped by 0 bases and J by 3 bases; unmatched bases: 0. CDR1 and CDR2 (germline): LGHNA, YSLEER. The CDR3 runs to 14 residues. CDR3 bases: TGCGCCAGCAGCCAAGAACAGGGGGACACTGAAGCTTTCTTT. Protein: CASSQEQGDTEAFF.

The chain recombines TRBV12-3 or TRBV12-4 with TRBJ2-1; 11 bases line up with TRBD2. The junction had 8 bases not matched to a gene; V was cut back by 7 bases and J by 6 bases. This CDR3 is 15 amino acids long. For the CDR3, the DNA is TGTGCCAGCACTGAGGGACTAGCGGACACCAATGAGCAGTTCTTC. As protein: CASTEGLADTNEQFF.

The chain employs TRBV4-2 and TRBJ1-4; TRBD1 might be the D (6 bases). V lost 2 bases and J 3 bases, leaving 13 bases between the germline ends. The CDR3 contains 16 residues. Per germline, CDR1 LGHNA and CDR2 YNFKEQ. The CDR3 region has the DNA TGTGCCAGCAGCCAACCCTCGACAGGACCTAATGAAAAACTGTTTTTT. Encoded protein: CASSQPSTGPNEKLFF.